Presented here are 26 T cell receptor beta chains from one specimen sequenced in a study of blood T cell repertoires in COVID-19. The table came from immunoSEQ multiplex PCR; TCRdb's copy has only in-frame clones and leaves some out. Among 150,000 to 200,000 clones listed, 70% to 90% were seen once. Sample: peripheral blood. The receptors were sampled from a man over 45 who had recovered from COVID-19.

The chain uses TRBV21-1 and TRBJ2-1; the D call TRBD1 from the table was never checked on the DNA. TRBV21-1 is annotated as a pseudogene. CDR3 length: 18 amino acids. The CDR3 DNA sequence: TGTGCCAGCAGCCGCCCCCAAGTGAACACAGGCGCTTACAATGAGCAGTTCTTC. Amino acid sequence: CASSRPQVNTGAYNEQFF.

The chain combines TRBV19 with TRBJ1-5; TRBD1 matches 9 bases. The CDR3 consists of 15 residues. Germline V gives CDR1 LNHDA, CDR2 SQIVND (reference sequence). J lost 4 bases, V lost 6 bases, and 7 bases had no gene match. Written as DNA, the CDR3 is TGTGCCAGTAGGACACAGGGGGCCGGAAATCAGCCCCAGCATTTT. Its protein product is CASRTQGAGNQPQHF. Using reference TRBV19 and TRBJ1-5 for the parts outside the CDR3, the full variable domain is DGGITQSPKYLFRKEGQNVTLSCEQNLNHDAMYWYRQDPGQGLRLIYYSQIVNDFQKGDIAEGYSVSREKKESFPLTVTSAQKNPTAFYLCASRTQGAGNQPQHFGDGTRLSIL.

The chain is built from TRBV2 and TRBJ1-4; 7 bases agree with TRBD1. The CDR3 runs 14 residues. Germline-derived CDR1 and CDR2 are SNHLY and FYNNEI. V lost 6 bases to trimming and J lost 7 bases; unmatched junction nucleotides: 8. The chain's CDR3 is CASSLTGWGEKLFF. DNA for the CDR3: TGTGCCAGCAGCCTGACAGGGTGGGGTGAAAAACTGTTTTTT.

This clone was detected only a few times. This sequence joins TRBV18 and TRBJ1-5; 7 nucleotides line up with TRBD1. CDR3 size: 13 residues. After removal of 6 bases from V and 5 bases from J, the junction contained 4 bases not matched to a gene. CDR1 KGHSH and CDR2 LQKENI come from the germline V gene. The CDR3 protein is CASSRDRDQPQHF. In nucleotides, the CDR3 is TGTGCCAGCTCTAGAGACAGGGATCAGCCCCAGCATTTT. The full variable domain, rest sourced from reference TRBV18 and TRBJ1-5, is NAGVMQNPRHLVRRRGQEARLRCSPMKGHSHVYWYRQLPEEGLKFMVYLQKENIIDESGMPKERFSAEFPKEGPSILRIQQVVRGDSAAYFCASSRDRDQPQHFGDGTRLSIL.

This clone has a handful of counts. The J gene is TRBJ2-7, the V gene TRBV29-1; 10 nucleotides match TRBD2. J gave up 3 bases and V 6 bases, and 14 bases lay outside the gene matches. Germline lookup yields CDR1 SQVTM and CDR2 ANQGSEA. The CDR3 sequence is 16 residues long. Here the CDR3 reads CSVIRTSGPLGYEQYF. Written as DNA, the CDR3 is TGCAGCGTCATTCGGACTAGCGGACCTCTAGGCTACGAGCAGTACTTC.

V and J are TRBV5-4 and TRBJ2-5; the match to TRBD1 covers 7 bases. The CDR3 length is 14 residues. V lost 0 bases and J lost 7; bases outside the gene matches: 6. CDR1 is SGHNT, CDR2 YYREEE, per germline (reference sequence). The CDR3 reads CASSLEGGPGTQYF. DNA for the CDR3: TGTGCCAGCAGCTTGGAAGGGGGCCCGGGGACCCAGTACTTC.

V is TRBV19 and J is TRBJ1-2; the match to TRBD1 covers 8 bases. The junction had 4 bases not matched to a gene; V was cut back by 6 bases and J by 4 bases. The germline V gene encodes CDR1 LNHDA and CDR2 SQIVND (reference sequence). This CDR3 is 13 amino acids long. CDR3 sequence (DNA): TGTGCCAGTAGAGACAGGGGTGGCTATGGCTACACCTTC. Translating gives CASRDRGGYGYTF.

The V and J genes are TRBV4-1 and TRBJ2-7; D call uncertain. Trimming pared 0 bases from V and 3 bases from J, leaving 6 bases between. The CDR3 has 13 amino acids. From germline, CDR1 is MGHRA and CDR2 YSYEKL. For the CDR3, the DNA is TGCGCCAGCAGCCAAGAACTACTCTACGAGCAGTACTTC. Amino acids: CASSQELLYEQYF.

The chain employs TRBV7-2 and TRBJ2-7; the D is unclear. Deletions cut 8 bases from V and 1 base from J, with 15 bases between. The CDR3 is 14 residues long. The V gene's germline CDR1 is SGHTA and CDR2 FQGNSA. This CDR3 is CASGLGGSSYEQYF. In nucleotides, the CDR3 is TGTGCCAGCGGTTTAGGCGGTTCGTCCTACGAGCAGTACTTC. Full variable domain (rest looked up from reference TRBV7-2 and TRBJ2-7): GAGVSQSPSNKVTEKGKDVELRCDPISGHTALYWYRQSLGQGLEFLIYFQGNSAPDKSGLPSDRFSAERTGGSVSTLTIQRTQQEDSAVYLCASGLGGSSYEQYFGPGTRLTVT.

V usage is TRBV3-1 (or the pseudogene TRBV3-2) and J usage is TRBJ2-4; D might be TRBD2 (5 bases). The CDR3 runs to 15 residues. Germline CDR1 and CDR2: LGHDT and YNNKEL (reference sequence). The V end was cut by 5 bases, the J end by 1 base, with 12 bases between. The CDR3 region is CASSKDSSAKNIQYF. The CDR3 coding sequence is TGTGCCAGCAGCAAGGACTCCTCGGCCAAAAACATTCAGTACTTC.

This CDR3 is CASSLGGAGSTEAFF. The CDR3 bases are TGTGCCAGCAGTTTGGGAGGGGCAGGTAGCACTGAAGCTTTCTTT. The rearrangement links TRBV25-1 to TRBJ1-1; TRBD1 might be the D (5 bases). V was trimmed by 5 bases and J by 4 bases, leaving 17 bases between them. The CDR3 has 15 amino acids. CDR1 and CDR2 (germline): MGHDK, SYGVNS.

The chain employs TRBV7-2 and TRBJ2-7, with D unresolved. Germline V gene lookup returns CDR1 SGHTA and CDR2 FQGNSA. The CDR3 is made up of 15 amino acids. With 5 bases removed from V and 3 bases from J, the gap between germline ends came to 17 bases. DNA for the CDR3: TGTGCCAGCAGCCGTATTAGCACCCCGGTCTACGAGCAGTACTTC. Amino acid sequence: CASSRISTPVYEQYF.

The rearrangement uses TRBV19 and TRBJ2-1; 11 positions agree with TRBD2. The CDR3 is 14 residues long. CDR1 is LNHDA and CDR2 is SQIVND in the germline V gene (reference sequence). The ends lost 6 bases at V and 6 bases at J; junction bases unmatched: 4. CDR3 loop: CASSPGLAGNEQFF. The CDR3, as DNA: TGTGCCAGTAGCCCCGGACTAGCGGGCAATGAGCAGTTCTTC.

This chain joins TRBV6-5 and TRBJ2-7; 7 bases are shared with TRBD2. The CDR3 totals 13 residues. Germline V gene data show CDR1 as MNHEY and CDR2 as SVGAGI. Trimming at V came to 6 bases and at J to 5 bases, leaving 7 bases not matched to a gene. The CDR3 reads CASRTGGADEQYF. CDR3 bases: TGTGCCAGCAGAACGGGGGGTGCCGACGAGCAGTACTTC.

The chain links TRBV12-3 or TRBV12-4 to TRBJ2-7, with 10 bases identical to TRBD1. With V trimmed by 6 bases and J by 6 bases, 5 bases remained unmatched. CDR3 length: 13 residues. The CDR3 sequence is CASSHGTGAEQYF. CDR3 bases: TGTGCCAGCAGCCACGGGACAGGGGCCGAGCAGTACTTC.

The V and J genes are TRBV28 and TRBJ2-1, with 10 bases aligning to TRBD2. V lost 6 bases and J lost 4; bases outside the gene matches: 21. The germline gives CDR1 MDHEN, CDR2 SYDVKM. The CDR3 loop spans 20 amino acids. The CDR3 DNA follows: TGTGCCAGCAGCCCGTCCTCTTGGCTAGCGGGGGTAAATAGTTACAATGAGCAGTTCTTC. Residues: CASSPSSWLAGVNSYNEQFF.

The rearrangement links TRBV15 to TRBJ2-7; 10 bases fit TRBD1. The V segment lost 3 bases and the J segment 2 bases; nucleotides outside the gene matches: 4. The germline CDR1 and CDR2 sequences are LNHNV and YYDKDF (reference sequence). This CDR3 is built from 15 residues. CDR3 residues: CATSRSGTGAYEQYF. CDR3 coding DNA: TGTGCCACCAGCAGGTCCGGGACAGGGGCCTACGAGCAGTACTTC.

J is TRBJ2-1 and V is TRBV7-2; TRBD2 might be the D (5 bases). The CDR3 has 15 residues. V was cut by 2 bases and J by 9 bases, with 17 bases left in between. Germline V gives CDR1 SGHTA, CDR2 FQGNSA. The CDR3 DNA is TGTGCCAGCAGCTTAACATCGGGGAAAAGCAGTGAGCAGTTCTTC. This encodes CASSLTSGKSSEQFF. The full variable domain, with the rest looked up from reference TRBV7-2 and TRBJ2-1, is GAGVSQSPSNKVTEKGKDVELRCDPISGHTALYWYRQSLGQGLEFLIYFQGNSAPDKSGLPSDRFSAERTGGSVSTLTIQRTQQEDSAVYLCASSLTSGKSSEQFFGPGTRLTVL.

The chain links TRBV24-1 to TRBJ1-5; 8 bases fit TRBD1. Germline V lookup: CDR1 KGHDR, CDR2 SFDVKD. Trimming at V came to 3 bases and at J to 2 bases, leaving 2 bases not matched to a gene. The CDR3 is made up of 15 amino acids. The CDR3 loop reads CATSDQGAGNQPQHF. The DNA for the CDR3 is TGTGCCACCAGTGATCAGGGGGCGGGCAATCAGCCCCAGCATTTT.

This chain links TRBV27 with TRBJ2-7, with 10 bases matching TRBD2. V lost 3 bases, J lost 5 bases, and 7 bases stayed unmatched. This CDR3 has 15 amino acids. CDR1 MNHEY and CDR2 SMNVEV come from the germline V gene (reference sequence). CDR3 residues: CASSFPLAGENEQYF. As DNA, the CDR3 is TGTGCCAGCAGTTTCCCCCTAGCGGGGGAAAACGAGCAGTACTTC.

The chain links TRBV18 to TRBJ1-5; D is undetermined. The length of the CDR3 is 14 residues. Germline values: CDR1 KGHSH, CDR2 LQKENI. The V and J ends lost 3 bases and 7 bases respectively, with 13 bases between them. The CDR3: CASSPSGGYQPQHF. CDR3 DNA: TGTGCCAGCTCACCCTCTGGAGGGTACCAGCCCCAGCATTTT.

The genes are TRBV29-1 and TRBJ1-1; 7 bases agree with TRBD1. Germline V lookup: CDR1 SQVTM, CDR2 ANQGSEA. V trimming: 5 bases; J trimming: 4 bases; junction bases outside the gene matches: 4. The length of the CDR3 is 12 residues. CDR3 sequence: CSVSTGATEAFF. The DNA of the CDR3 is TGCAGCGTTAGTACAGGGGCCACTGAAGCTTTCTTT. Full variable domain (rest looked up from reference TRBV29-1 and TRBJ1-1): SAVISQKPSRDICQRGTSLTIQCQVDSQVTMMFWYRQQPGQSLTLIATANQGSEATYESGFVIDKFPISRPNLTFSTLTVSNMSPEDSSIYLCSVSTGATEAFFGQGTRLTVV.

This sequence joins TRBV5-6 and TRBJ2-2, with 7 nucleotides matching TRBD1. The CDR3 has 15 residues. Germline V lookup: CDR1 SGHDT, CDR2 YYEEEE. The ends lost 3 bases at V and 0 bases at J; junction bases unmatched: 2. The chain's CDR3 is CASSSQGPNTGELFF. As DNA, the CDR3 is TGTGCCAGCAGCTCACAGGGGCCGAACACCGGGGAGCTGTTTTTT.

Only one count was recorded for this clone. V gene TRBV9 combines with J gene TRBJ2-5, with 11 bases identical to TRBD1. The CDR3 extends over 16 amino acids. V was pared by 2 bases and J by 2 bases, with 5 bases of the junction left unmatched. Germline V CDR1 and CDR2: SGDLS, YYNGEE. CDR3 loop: CASSVSGQGVQETQYF. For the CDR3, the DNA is TGTGCCAGCAGCGTCTCGGGACAGGGGGTTCAAGAGACCCAGTACTTC.

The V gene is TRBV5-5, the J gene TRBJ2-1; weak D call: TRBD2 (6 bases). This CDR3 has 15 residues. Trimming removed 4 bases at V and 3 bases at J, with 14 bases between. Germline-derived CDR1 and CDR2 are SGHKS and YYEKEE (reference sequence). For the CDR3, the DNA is TGTGCCAGCAGCCGGACCCGGGAGCACTACAATGAGCAGTTCTTC. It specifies CASSRTREHYNEQFF.

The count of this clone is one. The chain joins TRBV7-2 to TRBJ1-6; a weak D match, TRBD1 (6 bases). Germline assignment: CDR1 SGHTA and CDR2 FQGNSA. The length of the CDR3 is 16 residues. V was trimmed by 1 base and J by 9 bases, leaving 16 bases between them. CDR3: CASSLEIGQYGSPLHF. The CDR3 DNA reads TGTGCCAGCAGCTTAGAAATTGGACAGTATGGTTCACCCCTCCACTTT.